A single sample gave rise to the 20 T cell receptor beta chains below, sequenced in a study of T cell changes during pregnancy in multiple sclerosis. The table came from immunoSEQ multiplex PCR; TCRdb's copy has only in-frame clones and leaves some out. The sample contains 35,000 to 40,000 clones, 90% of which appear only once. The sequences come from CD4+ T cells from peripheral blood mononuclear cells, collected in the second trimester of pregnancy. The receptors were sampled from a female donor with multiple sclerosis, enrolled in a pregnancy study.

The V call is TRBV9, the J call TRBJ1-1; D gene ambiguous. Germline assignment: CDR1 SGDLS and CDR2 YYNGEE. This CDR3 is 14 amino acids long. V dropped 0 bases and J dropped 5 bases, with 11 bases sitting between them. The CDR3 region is CASSVGEGITEAFF. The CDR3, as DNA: TGTGCCAGCAGCGTAGGGGAGGGAATTACTGAAGCTTTCTTT.

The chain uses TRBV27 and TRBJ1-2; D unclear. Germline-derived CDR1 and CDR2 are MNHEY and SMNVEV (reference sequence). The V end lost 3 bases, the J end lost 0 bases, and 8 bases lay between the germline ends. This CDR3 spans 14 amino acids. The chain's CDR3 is CASSFIGANYGYTF. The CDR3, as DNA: TGTGCCAGCAGTTTCATCGGGGCTAACTATGGCTACACCTTC.

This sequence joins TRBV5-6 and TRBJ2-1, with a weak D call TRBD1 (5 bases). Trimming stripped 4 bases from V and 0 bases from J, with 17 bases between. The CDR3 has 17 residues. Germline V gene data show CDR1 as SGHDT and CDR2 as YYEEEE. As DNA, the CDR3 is TGTGCCAGCAGCGACCGAGCGACAGCCAGCTCCTACAATGAGCAGTTCTTC. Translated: CASSDRATASSYNEQFF.

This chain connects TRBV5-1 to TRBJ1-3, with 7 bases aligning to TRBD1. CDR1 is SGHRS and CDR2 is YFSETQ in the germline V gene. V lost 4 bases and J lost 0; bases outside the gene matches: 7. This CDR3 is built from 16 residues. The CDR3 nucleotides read TGCGCCAGCAGCGTCCAGGGACAGACCTCTGGAAACACCATATATTTT. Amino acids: CASSVQGQTSGNTIYF. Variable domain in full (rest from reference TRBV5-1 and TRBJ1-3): KAGVTQTPRYLIKTRGQQVTLSCSPISGHRSVSWYQQTPGQGLQFLFEYFSETQRNKGNFPGRFSGRQFSNSRSEMNVSTLELGDSALYLCASSVQGQTSGNTIYFGEGSWLTVV.

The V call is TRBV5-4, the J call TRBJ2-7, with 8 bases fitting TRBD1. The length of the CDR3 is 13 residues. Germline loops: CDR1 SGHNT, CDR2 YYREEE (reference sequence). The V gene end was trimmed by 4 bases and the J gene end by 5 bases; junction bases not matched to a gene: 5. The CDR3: CASSPKDRDEQYF. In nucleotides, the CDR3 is TGTGCCAGCAGCCCGAAGGACAGGGACGAGCAGTACTTC. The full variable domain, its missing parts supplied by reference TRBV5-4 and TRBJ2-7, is ETGVTQSPTHLIKTRGQQVTLRCSSQSGHNTVSWYQQALGQGPQFIFQYYREEENGRGNFPPRFSGLQFPNYSSELNVNALELDDSALYLCASSPKDRDEQYFGPGTRLTVT.

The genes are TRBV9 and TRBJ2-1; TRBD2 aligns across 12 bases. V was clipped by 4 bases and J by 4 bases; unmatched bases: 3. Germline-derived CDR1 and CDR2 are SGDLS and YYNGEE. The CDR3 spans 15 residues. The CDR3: CASSPLAGGYNEQFF. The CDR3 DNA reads TGTGCCAGCAGCCCCCTAGCGGGAGGGTACAATGAGCAGTTCTTC.

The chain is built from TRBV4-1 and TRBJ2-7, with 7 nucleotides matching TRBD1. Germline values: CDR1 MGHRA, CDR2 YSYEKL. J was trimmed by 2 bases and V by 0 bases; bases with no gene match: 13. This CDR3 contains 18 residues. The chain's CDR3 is CASSQESIWGTVTYEQYF. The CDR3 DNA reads TGCGCCAGCAGCCAAGAAAGCATCTGGGGGACAGTAACCTACGAGCAGTACTTC.

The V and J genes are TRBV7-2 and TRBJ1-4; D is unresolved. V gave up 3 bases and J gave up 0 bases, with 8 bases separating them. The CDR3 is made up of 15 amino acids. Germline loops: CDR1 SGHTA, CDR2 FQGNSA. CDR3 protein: CASSFQRATNEKLFF. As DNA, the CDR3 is TGTGCCAGCAGCTTTCAGAGGGCAACTAATGAAAAACTGTTTTTT.

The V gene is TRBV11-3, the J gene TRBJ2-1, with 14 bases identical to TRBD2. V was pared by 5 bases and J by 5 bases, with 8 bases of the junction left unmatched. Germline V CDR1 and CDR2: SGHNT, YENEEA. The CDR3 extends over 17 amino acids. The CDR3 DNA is TGTGCCAGCAGCGGTGGGACTAGCGGGAGTTGGCACAATGAGCAGTTCTTC. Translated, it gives CASSGGTSGSWHNEQFF.

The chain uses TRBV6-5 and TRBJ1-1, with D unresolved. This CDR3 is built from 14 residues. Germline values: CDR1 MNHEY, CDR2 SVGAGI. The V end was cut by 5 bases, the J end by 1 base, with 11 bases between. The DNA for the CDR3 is TGTGCCAGCAGTCGCTATCGGGGGAACACTGAAGCTTTCTTT. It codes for CASSRYRGNTEAFF.

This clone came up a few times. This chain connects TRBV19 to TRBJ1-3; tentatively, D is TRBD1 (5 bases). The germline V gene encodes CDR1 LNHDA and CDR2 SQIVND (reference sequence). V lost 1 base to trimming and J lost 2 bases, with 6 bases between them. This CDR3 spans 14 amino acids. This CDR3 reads CASSIGQPGNTIYF. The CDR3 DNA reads TGTGCCAGTAGTATAGGACAGCCTGGAAACACCATATATTTT.

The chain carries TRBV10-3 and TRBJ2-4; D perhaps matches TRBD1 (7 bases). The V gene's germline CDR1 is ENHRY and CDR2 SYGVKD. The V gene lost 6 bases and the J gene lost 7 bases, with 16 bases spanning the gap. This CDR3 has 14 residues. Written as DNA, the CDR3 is TGTGCCATCAGCGCAGGGGGGCGAGGGAACATTCAGTACTTC. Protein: CAISAGGRGNIQYF.

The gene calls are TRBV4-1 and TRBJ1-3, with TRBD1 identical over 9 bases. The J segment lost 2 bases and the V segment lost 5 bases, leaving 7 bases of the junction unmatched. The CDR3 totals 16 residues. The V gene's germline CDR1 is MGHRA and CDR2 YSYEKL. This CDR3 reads CASSYTTGGTGNTIYF. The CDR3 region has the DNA TGCGCCAGCAGCTACACAACAGGGGGCACTGGAAACACCATATATTTT.

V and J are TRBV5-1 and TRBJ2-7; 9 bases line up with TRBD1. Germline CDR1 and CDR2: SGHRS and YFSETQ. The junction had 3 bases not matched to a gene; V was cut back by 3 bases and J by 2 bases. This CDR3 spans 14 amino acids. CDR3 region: CASSSDRGPYEQYF. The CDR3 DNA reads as TGCGCCAGCAGCTCGGACAGGGGCCCCTACGAGCAGTACTTC.

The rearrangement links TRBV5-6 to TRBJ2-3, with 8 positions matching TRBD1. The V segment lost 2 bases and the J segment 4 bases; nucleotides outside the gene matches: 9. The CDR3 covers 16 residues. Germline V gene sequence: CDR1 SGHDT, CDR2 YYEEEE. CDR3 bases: TGTGCCAGCAGCTTCCGGACAGGGTACTTGTCAGATACGCAGTATTTT. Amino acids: CASSFRTGYLSDTQYF.

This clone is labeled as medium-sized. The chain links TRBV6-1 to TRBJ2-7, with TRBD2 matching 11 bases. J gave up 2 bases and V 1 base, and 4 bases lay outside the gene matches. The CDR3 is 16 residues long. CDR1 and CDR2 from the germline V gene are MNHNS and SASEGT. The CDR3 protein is CASSEGPGLAAYEQYF. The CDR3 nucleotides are TGTGCCAGCAGTGAAGGACCGGGACTAGCGGCCTACGAGCAGTACTTC.

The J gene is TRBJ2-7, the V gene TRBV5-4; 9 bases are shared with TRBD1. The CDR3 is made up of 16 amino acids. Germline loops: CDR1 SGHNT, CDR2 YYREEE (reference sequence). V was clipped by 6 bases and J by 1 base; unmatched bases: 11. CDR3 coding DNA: TGTGCCAGCACCACTGATATGACAGGGGGATCCTACGAGCAGTACTTC. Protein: CASTTDMTGGSYEQYF.

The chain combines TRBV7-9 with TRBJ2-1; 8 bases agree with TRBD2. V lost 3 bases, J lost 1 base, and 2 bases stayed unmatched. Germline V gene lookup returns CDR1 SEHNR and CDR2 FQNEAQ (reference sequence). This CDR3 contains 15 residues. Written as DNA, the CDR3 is TGTGCCAGCAGCTTGGGACTAGGGTCCTACAATGAGCAGTTCTTC. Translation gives CASSLGLGSYNEQFF.

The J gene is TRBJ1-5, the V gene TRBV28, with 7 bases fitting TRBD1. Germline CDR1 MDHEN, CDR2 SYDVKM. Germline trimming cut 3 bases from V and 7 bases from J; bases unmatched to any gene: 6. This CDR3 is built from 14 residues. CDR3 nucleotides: TGTGCCAGCAGTTTGACAGGGTGGGGACAGCCCCAGCATTTT. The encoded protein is CASSLTGWGQPQHF.

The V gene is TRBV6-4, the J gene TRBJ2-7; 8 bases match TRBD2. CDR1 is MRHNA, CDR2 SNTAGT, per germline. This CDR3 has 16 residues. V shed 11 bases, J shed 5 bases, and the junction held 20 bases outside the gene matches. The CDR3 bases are TGTGCCCTCCAGGGTAGCGGGATACAATTTGTCCACGAGCAGTACTTC. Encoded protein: CALQGSGIQFVHEQYF.